The next 26 T cell receptor beta chains were all read from a single sample in a study of T-cell memory formation after mild COVID-19. One entry per CDR3 protein results from TCRdb running MiXCR on the 5' RACE reads. The table has a few hundred thousand distinct CDR3 sequences, approximately 15% seen once. Sequencing was carried out using PBMCs or a T cell subset sorted from them (not recorded which). Receptors originate from a man between 18 and 29 years old who had mild COVID-19 (a few samples of this study predate the infection). Cell type and time point are not known.

This clonotype was seen at least ten times. The J gene is TRBJ1-1, the V gene TRBV15, with 8 bases identical to TRBD1. Germline trimming cut 5 bases from V and 2 bases from J; bases unmatched to any gene: 10. This CDR3 has 16 residues. Per germline, CDR1 LNHNV and CDR2 YYDKDF (reference sequence). The CDR3 is CATSGDRGYHNTEAFF. The CDR3 nucleotides read TGTGCCACCAGCGGCGACAGGGGATATCACAACACTGAAGCTTTCTTT.

The chain is built from TRBV6-2 or TRBV6-3 and TRBJ1-5; TRBD1 matches at 8 bases. The germline V gene has CDR1 MNHEY and CDR2 SVGEGT. This CDR3 comprises 13 residues. J gave up 7 bases and V 6 bases, and 5 bases lay outside the gene matches. CDR3 nucleotide sequence: TGTGCCAGCAGCGGACAGGGTGGGCAGCCCCAGCATTTT. Translated: CASSGQGGQPQHF.

A few counts support this clonotype. This chain links TRBV5-1 with TRBJ1-2, with a possible D match to TRBD1 (5 bases). V gave up 0 bases and J gave up 4 bases, with 16 bases separating them. The CDR3 has 16 amino acids. Germline CDR1 reads SGHRS; CDR2 reads YFSETQ. Here the CDR3 DNA reads TGCGCCAGCAGCTTGGGCCAGGGAAAGATCAGCTATGGCTACACCTTC. Encoded protein: CASSLGQGKISYGYTF.

This clonotype was recorded a few times. This chain uses TRBV7-2 with TRBJ2-2; perhaps TRBD1 as D (5 bases). The CDR3 runs to 16 residues. V was cut by 3 bases and J by 7 bases, with 18 bases left in between. Germline V CDR1 and CDR2: SGHTA, FQGNSA. For the CDR3, the DNA is TGTGCCAGCAGCTTGATCTTCAGGGTGGCGATCGGGGAGCTGTTTTTT. It yields the protein CASSLIFRVAIGELFF.

Many counts were recorded for this clonotype. The CDR3 protein is CASSHSRQGGTEAFF. The CDR3 nucleotides are TGCGCCAGCAGCCACAGTAGACAGGGAGGCACTGAAGCTTTCTTT. This chain uses TRBV4-1 with TRBJ1-1; 7 bases agree with TRBD1. The V and J ends lost 3 bases and 4 bases, in that order; junction bases with no gene match: 8. Germline CDR1 reads MGHRA; CDR2 reads YSYEKL. The CDR3 runs to 15 residues.

This clonotype was observed at least ten times. Here the CDR3 DNA reads TGTGCCAGCAGCTCCTACGAGCAGTACTTC. Translated, it gives CASSSYEQYF. The chain is built from TRBV5-8 and TRBJ2-7; D ambiguous. This CDR3 has 10 amino acids. In germline, CDR1 is SGHTS, CDR2 YDEGEE. With 3 bases removed from V and 2 bases from J, the gap between germline ends came to 0 bases.

The chain combines TRBV7-9 with TRBJ1-4; D gene ambiguous. Trimming took off 5 bases at V and 0 bases at J, with 10 bases between the two ends. The V gene's germline CDR1 is SEHNR and CDR2 FQNEAQ (reference sequence). There are 15 residues in the CDR3. The CDR3 here is CASSRREATNEKLFF. The CDR3 DNA sequence: TGTGCCAGCAGCCGACGGGAAGCAACTAATGAAAAACTGTTTTTT.

CDR3 amino acids: CASSLTTPGETQYF. DNA for the CDR3: TGTGCCAGCAGTCTAACAACACCGGGCGAGACCCAGTACTTC. The rearrangement joins TRBV28 to TRBJ2-5, with D uncertain. Germline assignment: CDR1 MDHEN and CDR2 SYDVKM. CDR3 length: 14 residues. Trimming pared 5 bases from V and 5 bases from J, leaving 15 bases between.

The chain joins TRBV5-1 to TRBJ2-2, with D perhaps assigned TRBD1 or TRBD2 (5 bases each). CDR1 and CDR2 from the germline V gene are SGHRS and YFSETQ. The CDR3 is made up of 17 amino acids. With 1 base removed from V and 5 bases from J, the gap between germline ends came to 18 bases. The CDR3 DNA reads as TGCGCCAGCAGCTTGTCGAGTCTTCAGGGACCTACCGGGGAGCTGTTTTTT. It codes for CASSLSSLQGPTGELFF.

This clonotype was counted between two and nine times. The V call is TRBV7-6, the J call TRBJ2-5; D is perhaps TRBD2 (6 bases). CDR3 size: 14 residues. V was shortened by 5 bases and J by 5 bases, with 15 bases between the two germline ends. Per germline, CDR1 SGHVS and CDR2 FNYEAQ. The CDR3 protein is CASSQNIGGETQYF. CDR3 nucleotide sequence: TGTGCCAGCAGCCAAAATATTGGGGGGGAGACCCAGTACTTC.

This clonotype occurred a few times. V gene TRBV7-2 combines with J gene TRBJ1-3; D gene uncertain. This CDR3 has 15 amino acids. Germline V gene sequence: CDR1 SGHTA, CDR2 FQGNSA. V was clipped by 5 bases and J by 2 bases, with 13 bases between them. DNA of the CDR3: TGTGCCAGCAGCCTGCGGCAGGCTACTGGAAACACCATATATTTT. Amino acid sequence: CASSLRQATGNTIYF.

The chain recombines TRBV4-3 with TRBJ1-2; D ambiguous. The V gene's germline CDR1 is LGHNA and CDR2 YSLEER. The CDR3 contains 14 residues. Trimming removed 0 bases at V and 6 bases at J, with 11 bases between. The CDR3 sequence: CASSQDIRPDGYTF. CDR3 DNA sequence: TGCGCCAGCAGCCAAGATATAAGACCCGATGGCTACACCTTC.

This clonotype was seen only a few times. This chain connects TRBV4-2 to TRBJ2-3; TRBD2 matches at 7 bases. There are 15 residues in the CDR3. V dropped 0 bases and J dropped 6; count of bases not matched to a gene: 6. Looked up from germline, CDR1 is LGHNA and CDR2 is YNFKEQ. The CDR3 nucleotides read TGTGCCAGCAGCCAAGATACTAGCGCGTCGGATACGCAGTATTTT. Translating it yields CASSQDTSASDTQYF.

This clonotype was observed a handful of times. This chain connects TRBV7-2 to TRBJ2-3, with 8 positions matching TRBD2. CDR3 length: 17 amino acids. J lost 6 bases, V lost 4 bases, and 15 bases had no gene match. CDR1 and CDR2 (germline): SGHTA, FQGNSA. This CDR3 reads CASSSPLGGGFLDTQYF. The DNA for the CDR3 is TGTGCCAGCAGCTCCCCCCTCGGGGGGGGGTTTCTGGATACGCAGTATTTT.

This clonotype has just a few counts. The V gene is TRBV4-1, the J gene TRBJ2-7, with 11 bases matching TRBD2. Germline V CDR1 and CDR2: MGHRA, YSYEKL. This CDR3 comprises 16 residues. The junction had 5 bases not matched to a gene; V was cut back by 0 bases and J by 4 bases. Here the CDR3 reads CASSQESSGGYYEQYV. In DNA, the CDR3 is TGCGCCAGCAGCCAAGAGTCTAGCGGGGGGTATTACGAGCAGTACGTC.

The sample holds a few counts of this clonotype. The chain couples TRBV30 to TRBJ1-3, with D unresolved. V gave up 0 bases and J gave up 0 bases, with 9 bases separating them. This CDR3 comprises 15 residues. Germline loops: CDR1 GTSNPN, CDR2 SVGIG (reference sequence). In DNA form, the CDR3 reads TGTGCCTGGAGTGTAAACCCGTTCTCTGGAAACACCATATATTTT. As protein: CAWSVNPFSGNTIYF.

This clonotype has at least ten counts. The chain uses TRBV5-1 and TRBJ2-3, with 7 bases aligning to TRBD1. With 4 bases clipped from V and 4 bases from J, the junction kept 12 bases outside the gene matches. This CDR3 spans 16 amino acids. Germline V gene data show CDR1 as SGHRS and CDR2 as YFSETQ. The CDR3 DNA follows: TGCGCCAGCAGCCTGGACAGGCTGGATAATGCAGATACGCAGTATTTT. Its protein product is CASSLDRLDNADTQYF.

This chain connects TRBV7-2 to TRBJ2-2; D gene uncertain. The CDR3 extends over 15 amino acids. V was trimmed by 6 bases and J by 2 bases, leaving 13 bases between them. Germline V lookup: CDR1 SGHTA, CDR2 FQGNSA. The CDR3 DNA is TGTGCCAGCAGTAACGGACGGTTTAACACCGGGGAGCTGTTTTTT. Translated, it gives CASSNGRFNTGELFF.

This clonotype has only a few counts. The chain links TRBV12-3 or TRBV12-4 to TRBJ2-1; weak D call: TRBD1 (5 bases). The CDR3 sequence is 15 residues long. Deletions cut 8 bases from V and 4 bases from J, with 18 bases between. The CDR3 nucleotides are TGTGCCAGCGGCTTGAGCCAGGGCTCATACAATGAGCAGTTCTTC. Residues: CASGLSQGSYNEQFF.

V is TRBV7-8 and J is TRBJ1-1; D is uncertain. V was pared by 5 bases and J by 0 bases, with 13 bases between. From germline, CDR1 is SGHVS and CDR2 FQNEAQ. The CDR3 runs 15 residues. The CDR3 nucleotides read TGTGCCAGCAGCCGGGCTCGGTGGATGAACACTGAAGCTTTCTTT. This codes for CASSRARWMNTEAFF.

The chain carries TRBV6-1 and TRBJ1-1; the D gene is possibly TRBD1 (6 bases). Germline V gives CDR1 MNHNS, CDR2 SASEGT. The V gene lost 5 bases and the J gene lost 5 bases, with 15 bases spanning the gap. This CDR3 is 14 amino acids long. In nucleotides, the CDR3 is TGTGCCAGCAGTAACCGAAGGGGGAGTACTGAAGCTTTCTTT. This translates into CASSNRRGSTEAFF.

The chain links TRBV4-3 to TRBJ2-7, with a possible D match to TRBD2 (5 bases). Germline V gives CDR1 LGHNA, CDR2 YSLEER. The CDR3 is made up of 15 amino acids. The ends were cut back, 4 bases at V and 5 bases at J, with 18 bases in the middle. The CDR3 region is CASSLEMGPGDEQYF. In nucleotides, the CDR3 is TGCGCCAGCAGCCTGGAAATGGGCCCCGGGGACGAGCAGTACTTC.

This clonotype was picked up a small number of times. The chain joins TRBV24-1 to TRBJ2-3; D is ambiguous. The V gene's germline CDR1 is KGHDR and CDR2 SFDVKD. The V end lost 5 bases, the J end lost 6 bases, and 17 bases lay between the germline ends. The CDR3 covers 15 residues. CDR3 amino acids: CATSAPGLPYDTQYF. The CDR3 bases are TGTGCCACCAGTGCCCCGGGCCTACCCTACGATACGCAGTATTTT.

Only a few counts were recorded for this clonotype. CDR3 DNA: TGTGCCAGCAGTAACCCCGGGCCAATTGGAGAGACCCAGTACTTC. Amino acid sequence: CASSNPGPIGETQYF. This rearrangement joins TRBV6-6 to TRBJ2-5; D ambiguous. Trimming cost V 5 bases and J 4 bases, with 17 bases left between them. The CDR3 runs to 15 residues. CDR1 MNHNY and CDR2 SVGAGI come from the germline V gene (reference sequence).

In this sample, this clonotype turned up a few times. This chain connects TRBV5-1 to TRBJ1-1; D may be TRBD1 (5 bases). This CDR3 has 14 amino acids. V shed 0 bases and J shed 4 bases, with 10 bases lying between them. Germline V gives CDR1 SGHRS, CDR2 YFSETQ. CDR3: CASSLGRQGTEAFF. The CDR3 coding sequence is TGCGCCAGCAGCTTGGGCAGGCAGGGCACTGAAGCTTTCTTT.

This clonotype was observed a handful of times. This CDR3 is CASSKMGTGLRYNEQFF. The CDR3 nucleotides are TGTGCCAGCAGCAAAATGGGGACAGGGCTACGCTACAATGAGCAGTTCTTC. This chain links TRBV21-1 with TRBJ2-1; TRBD1, the D gene given by the table, was not confirmed from the DNA. TRBV21-1 is assigned pseudogene status. This CDR3 contains 17 residues.